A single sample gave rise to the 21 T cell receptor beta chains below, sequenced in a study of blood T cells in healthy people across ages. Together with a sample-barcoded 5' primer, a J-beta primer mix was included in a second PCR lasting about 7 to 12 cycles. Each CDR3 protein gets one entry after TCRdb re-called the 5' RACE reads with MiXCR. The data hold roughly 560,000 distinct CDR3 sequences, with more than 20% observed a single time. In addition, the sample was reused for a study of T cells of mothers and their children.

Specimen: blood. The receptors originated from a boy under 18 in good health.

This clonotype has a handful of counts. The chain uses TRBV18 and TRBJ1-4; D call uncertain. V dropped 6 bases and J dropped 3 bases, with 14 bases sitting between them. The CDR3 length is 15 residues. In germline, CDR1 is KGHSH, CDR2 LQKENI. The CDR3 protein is CASSAPSASNEKLFF. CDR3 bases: TGTGCCAGCTCCGCACCCAGTGCCTCTAATGAAAAACTGTTTTTT.

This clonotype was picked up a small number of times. CDR3 loop: CASSGRQQETQYF. In DNA, the CDR3 is TGTGCCAGCAGCGGACGACAGCAAGAGACCCAGTACTTC. The genes are TRBV7-2 and TRBJ2-5; maybe TRBD1 (5 bases). Trimming left V 5 bases short and J 2 bases short, with 9 bases between. Germline V gives CDR1 SGHTA, CDR2 FQGNSA. This CDR3 spans 13 amino acids.

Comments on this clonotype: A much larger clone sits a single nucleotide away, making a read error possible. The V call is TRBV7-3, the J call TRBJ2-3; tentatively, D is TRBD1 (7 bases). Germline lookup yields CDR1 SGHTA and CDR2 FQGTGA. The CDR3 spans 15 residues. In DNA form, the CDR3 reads TGTGCCAGCAGCTTAGGAGGGGGCCGCACAGATACGCCGTATTTT. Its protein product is CASSLGGGRTDTPYF. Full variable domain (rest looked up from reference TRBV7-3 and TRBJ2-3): GAGVSQTPSNKVTEKGKYVELRCDPISGHTALYWYRQSLGQGPEFLIYFQGTGAADDSGLPNDRFFAVRPEGSVSTLKIQRTERGDSAVYLCASSLGGGRTDTPYFGPGTRLTVL.

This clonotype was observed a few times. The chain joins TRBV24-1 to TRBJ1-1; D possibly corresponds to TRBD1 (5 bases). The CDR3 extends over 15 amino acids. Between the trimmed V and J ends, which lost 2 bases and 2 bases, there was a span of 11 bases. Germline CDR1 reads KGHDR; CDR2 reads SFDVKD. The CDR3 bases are TGTGCCACCAGTGATTCCGGGGGGAAAAACACTGAAGCTTTCTTT. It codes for CATSDSGGKNTEAFF.

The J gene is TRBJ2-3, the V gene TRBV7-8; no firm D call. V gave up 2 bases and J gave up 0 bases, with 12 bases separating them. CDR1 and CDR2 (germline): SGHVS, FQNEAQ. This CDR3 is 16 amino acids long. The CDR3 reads CASSLYPKASTDTQYF. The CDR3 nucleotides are TGTGCCAGCAGCTTATATCCCAAAGCTAGCACAGATACGCAGTATTTT.

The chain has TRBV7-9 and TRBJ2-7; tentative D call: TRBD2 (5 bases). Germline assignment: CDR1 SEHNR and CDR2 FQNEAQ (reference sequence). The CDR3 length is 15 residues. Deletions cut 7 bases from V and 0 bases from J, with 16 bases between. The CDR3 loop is CASTPGVVSSYEQYF. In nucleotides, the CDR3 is TGTGCCAGCACCCCCGGGGTAGTATCCTCCTACGAGCAGTACTTC.

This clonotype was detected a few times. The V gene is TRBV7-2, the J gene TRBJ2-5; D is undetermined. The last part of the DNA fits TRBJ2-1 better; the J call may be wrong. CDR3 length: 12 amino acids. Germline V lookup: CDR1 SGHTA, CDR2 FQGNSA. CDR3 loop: CTSSHPRNEQFF. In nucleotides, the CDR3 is TGTACCAGCAGCCACCCGAGGAATGAGCAGTTCTTC.

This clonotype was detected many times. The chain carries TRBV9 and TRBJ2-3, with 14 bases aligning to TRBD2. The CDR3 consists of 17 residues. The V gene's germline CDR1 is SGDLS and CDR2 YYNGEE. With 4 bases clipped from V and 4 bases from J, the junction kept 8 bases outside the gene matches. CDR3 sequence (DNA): TGTGCCAGCAGCCCTATGACTAGCGGGGGGGCGGCAGATACGCAGTATTTT. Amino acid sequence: CASSPMTSGGAADTQYF.

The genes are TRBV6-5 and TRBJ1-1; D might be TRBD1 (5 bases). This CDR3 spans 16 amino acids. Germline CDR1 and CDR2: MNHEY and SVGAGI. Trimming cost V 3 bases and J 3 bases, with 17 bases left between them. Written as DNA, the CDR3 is TGTGCCAGCAGTTATAGGCAAAGGGGATTTGACACTGAAGCTTTCTTT. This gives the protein CASSYRQRGFDTEAFF.

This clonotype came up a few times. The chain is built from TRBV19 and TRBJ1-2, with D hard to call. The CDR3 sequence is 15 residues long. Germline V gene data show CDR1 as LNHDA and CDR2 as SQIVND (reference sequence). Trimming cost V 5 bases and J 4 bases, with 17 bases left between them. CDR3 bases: TGTGCCAGTAGTCCCTCGTCATCGTTGGGCTATGGCTACACCTTC. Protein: CASSPSSSLGYGYTF. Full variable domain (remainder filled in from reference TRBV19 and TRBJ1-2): DGGITQSPKYLFRKEGQNVTLSCEQNLNHDAMYWYRQDPGQGLRLIYYSQIVNDFQKGDIAEGYSVSREKKESFPLTVTSAQKNPTAFYLCASSPSSSLGYGYTFGSGTRLTVV.

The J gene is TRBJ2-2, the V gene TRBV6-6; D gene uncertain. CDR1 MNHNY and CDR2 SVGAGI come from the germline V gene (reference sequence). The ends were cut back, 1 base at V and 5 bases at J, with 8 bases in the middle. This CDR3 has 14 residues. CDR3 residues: CASSYWFWTGELFF. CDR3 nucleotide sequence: TGTGCCAGCAGTTACTGGTTTTGGACCGGGGAGCTGTTTTTT.

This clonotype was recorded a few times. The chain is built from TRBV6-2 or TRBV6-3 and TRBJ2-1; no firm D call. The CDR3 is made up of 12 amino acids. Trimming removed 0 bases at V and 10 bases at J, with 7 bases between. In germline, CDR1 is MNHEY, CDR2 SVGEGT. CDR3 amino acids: CASSYSPIEQFF. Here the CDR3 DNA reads TGTGCCAGCAGTTACTCCCCGATAGAGCAGTTCTTC.

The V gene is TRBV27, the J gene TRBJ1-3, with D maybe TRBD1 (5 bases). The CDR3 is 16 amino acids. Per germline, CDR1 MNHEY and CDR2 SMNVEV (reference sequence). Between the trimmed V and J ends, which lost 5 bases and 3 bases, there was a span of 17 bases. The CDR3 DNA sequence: TGTGCCAGCAGTCCCATCGGGGGGACGTTTGGAAACACCATATATTTT. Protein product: CASSPIGGTFGNTIYF.

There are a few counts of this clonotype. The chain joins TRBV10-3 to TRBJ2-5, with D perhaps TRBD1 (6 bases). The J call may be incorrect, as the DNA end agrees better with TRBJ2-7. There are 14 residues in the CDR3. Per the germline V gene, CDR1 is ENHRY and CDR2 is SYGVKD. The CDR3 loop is CAISVQDSKYEQYF. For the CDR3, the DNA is TGTGCCATCAGTGTTCAGGACAGTAAATACGAGCAGTACTTC.

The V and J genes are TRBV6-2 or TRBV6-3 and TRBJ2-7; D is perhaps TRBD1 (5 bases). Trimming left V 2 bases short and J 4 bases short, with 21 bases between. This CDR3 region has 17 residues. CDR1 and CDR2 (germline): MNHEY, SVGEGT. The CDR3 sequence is CASSYVYGREFGYEQYF. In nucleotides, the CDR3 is TGTGCCAGCAGTTACGTCTACGGCAGGGAATTTGGATACGAGCAGTACTTC.

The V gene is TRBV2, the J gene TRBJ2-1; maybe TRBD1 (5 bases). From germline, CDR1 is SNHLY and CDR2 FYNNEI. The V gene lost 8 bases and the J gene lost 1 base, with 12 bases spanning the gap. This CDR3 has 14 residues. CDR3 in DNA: TGTGCCAGCCAACGGACACATTCCTACAATGAGCAGTTCTTC. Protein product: CASQRTHSYNEQFF.

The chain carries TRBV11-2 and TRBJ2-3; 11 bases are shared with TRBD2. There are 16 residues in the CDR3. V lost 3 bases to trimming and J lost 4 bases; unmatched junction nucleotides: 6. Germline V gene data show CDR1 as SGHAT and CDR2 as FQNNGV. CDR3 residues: CASSFRLAGGADTQYF. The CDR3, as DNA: TGTGCCAGCAGCTTCAGGCTAGCGGGAGGAGCAGATACGCAGTATTTT.

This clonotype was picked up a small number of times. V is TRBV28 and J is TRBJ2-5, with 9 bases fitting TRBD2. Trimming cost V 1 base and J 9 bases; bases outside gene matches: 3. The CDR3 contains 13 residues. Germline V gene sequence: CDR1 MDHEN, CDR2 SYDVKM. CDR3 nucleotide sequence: TGTGCCAGCAGTTTATCCGGACTAGCGCCCCAGTACTTC. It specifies CASSLSGLAPQYF.

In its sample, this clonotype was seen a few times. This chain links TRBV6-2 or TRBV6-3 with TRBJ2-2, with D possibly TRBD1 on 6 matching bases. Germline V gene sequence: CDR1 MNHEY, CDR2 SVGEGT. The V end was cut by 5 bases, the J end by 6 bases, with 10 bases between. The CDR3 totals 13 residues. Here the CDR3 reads CASSIRTAGELFF. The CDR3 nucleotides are TGTGCCAGCAGTATTAGGACAGCCGGGGAGCTGTTTTTT.

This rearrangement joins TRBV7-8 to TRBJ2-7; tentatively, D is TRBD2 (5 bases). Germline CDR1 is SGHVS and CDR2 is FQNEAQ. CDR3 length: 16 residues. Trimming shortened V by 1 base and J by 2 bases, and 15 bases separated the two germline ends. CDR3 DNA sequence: TGTGCCAGCAGCTTAGGTCCCGTCGCTAGCCCCTACGAGCAGTACTTC. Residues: CASSLGPVASPYEQYF.

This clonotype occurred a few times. The CDR3 loop reads CASSLGQRGDEQFF. The CDR3 region has the DNA TGTGCCAGCAGCTTAGGGCAGAGAGGGGATGAGCAGTTCTTC. V gene TRBV11-3 combines with J gene TRBJ2-1; either TRBD1 or TRBD2 may fit D (5 bases each). CDR1 and CDR2 from the germline V gene are SGHNT and YENEEA. The CDR3 extends over 14 amino acids. V was clipped by 1 base and J by 8 bases, with 12 bases between them.